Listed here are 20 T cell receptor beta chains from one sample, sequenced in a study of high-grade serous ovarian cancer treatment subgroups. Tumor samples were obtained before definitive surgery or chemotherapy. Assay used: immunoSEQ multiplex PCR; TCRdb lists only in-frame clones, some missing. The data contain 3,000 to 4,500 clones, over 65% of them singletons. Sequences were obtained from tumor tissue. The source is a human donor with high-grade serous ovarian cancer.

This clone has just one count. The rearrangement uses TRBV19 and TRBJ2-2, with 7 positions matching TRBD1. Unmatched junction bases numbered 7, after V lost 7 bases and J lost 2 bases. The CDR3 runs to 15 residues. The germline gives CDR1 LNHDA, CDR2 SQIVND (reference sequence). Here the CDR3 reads CASKQGQLNTGELFF. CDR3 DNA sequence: TGTGCCAGTAAACAGGGACAGCTCAACACCGGGGAGCTGTTTTTT.

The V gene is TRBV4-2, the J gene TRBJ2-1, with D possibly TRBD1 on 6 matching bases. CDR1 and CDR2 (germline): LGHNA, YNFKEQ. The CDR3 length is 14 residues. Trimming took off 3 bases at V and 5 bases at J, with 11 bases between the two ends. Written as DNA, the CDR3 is TGTGCCAGCAGCCATGCCTCAGGGGACAATGAGCAGTTCTTC. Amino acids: CASSHASGDNEQFF.

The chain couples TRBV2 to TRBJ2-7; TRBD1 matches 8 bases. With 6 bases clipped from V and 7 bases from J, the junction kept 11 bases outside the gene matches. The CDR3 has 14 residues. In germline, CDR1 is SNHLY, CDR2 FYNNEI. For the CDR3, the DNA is TGTGCCAGCAGGGACGGACAGGGTTTGAGGGAGCAGTACTTC. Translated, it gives CASRDGQGLREQYF.

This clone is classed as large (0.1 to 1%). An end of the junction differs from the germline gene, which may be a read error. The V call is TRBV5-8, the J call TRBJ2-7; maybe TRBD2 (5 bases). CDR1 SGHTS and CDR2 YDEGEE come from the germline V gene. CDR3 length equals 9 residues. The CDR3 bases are TGTGCCAGCAGCTTTCGGGGAAACTTC. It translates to CASSFRGNF.

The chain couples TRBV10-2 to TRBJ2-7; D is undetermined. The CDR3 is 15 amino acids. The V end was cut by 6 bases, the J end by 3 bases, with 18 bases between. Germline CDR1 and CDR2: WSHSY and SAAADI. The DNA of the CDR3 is TGCGCCAGCAGCAGGTGGAATGTGTGGGGCTACGAGCAGTACTTC. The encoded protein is CASSRWNVWGYEQYF.

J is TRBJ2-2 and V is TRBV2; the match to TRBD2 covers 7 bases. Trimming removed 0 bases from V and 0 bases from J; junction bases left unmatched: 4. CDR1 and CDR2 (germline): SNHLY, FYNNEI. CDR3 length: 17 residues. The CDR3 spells CASSEASSGSNTGELFF. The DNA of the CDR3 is TGTGCCAGCAGTGAAGCGTCTAGCGGTTCGAACACCGGGGAGCTGTTTTTT.

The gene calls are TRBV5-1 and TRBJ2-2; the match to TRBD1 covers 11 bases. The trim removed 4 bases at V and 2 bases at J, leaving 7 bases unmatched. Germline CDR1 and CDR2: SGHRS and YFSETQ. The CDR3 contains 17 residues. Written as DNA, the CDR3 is TGCGCCAGCAGCATAAAACGGACAGGGGGCAACACCGGGGAGCTGTTTTTT. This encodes CASSIKRTGGNTGELFF.

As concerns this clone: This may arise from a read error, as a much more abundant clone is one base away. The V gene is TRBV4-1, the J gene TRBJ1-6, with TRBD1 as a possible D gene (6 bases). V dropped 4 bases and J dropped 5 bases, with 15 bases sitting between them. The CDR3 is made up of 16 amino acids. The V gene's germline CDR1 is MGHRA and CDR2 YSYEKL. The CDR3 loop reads CASSLHGQLHNSPLHF. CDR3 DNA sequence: TGCGCCAGCAGCCTCCATGGACAGCTGCATAATTCACCCCTCCACTTT.

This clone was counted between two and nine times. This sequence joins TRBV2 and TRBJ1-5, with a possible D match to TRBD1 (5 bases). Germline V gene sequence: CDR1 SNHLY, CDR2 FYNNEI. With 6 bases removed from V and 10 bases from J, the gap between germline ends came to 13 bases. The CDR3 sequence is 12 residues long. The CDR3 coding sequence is TGTGCCAGCAGCAGGGCCGCAACTCCCCAGCATTTT. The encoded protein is CASSRAATPQHF.

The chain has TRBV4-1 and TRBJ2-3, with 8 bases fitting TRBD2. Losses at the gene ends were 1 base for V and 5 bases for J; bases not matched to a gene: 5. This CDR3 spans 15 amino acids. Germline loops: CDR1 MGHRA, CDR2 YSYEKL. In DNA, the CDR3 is TGCGCCAGCAGCCAAGCTCGGCTAGCGGGAGATACGCAGTATTTT. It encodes CASSQARLAGDTQYF.

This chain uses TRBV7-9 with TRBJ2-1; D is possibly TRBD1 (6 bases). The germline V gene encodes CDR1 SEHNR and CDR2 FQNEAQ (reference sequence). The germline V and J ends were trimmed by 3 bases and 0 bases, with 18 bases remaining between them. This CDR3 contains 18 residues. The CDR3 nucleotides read TGTGCCAGCAGCTTCTCGTCCGGACAGCTTAGCTCCTACAATGAGCAGTTCTTC. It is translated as CASSFSSGQLSSYNEQFF.

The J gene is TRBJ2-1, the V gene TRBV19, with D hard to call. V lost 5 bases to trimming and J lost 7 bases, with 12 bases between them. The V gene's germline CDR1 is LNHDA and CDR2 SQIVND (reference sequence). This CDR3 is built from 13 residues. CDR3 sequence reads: CASSHPKRNEQFF. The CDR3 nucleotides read TGTGCCAGTAGTCACCCCAAGAGGAATGAGCAGTTCTTC.

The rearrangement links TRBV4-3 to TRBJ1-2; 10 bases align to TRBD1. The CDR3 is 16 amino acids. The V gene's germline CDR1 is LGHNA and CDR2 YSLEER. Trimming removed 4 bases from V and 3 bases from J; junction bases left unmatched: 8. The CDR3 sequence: CASSLTLGQGYYGYTF. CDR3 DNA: TGCGCCAGCAGCCTCACACTGGGACAGGGGTACTATGGCTACACCTTC.

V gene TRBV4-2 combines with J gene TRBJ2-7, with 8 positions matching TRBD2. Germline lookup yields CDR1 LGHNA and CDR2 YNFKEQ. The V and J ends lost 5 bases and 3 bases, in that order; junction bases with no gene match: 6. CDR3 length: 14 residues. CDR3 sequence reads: CASSSPRGGYEQYF. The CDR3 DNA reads TGTGCCAGCAGCTCGCCACGGGGGGGCTACGAGCAGTACTTC.

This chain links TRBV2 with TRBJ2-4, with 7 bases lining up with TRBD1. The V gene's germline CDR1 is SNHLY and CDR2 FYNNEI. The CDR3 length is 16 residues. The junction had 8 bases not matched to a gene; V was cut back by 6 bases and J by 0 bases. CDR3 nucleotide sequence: TGTGCCAGCAGGCGGGTACAGGGGCTAGCCAAAAACATTCAGTACTTC. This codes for CASRRVQGLAKNIQYF.

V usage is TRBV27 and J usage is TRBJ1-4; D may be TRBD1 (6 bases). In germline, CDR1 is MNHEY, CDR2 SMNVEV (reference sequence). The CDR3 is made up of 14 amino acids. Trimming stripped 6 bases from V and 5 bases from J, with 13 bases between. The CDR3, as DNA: TGTGCCAGCAGCGCGACAGGAGTCAATGAAAAACTGTTTTTT. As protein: CASSATGVNEKLFF.

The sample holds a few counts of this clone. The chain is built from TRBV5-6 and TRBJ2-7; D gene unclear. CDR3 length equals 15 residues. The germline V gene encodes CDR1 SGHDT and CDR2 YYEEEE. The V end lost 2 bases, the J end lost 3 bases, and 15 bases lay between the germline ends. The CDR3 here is CASSFWVSRDYEQYF. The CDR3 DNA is TGTGCCAGCAGCTTTTGGGTTTCTAGGGACTACGAGCAGTACTTC.

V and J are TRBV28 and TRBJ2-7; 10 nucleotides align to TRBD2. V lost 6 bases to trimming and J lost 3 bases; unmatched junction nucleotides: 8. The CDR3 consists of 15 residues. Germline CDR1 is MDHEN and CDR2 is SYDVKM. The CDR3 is CASRFSLAGVYEQYF. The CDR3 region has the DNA TGTGCCAGCAGGTTCTCTCTAGCGGGAGTCTACGAGCAGTACTTC.

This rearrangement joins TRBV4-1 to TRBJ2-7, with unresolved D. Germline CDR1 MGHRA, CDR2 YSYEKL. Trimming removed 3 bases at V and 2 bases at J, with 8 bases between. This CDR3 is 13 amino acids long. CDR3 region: CASSQAVPYEQYF. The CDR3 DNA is TGCGCCAGCAGCCAGGCCGTACCCTACGAGCAGTACTTC.

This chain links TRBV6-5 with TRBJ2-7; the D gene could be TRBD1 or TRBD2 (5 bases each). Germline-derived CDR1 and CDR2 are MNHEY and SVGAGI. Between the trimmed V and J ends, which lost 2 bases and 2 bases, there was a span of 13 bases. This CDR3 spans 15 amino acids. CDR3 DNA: TGTGCCAGCAGTTACGGGACGGGTACTGCCTACGAGCAGTACTTC. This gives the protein CASSYGTGTAYEQYF.